This is a list of T cell receptor beta chains from one sample in a study of sequential checkpoint blockade in melanoma. The assay was immunoSEQ multiplex PCR, and TCRdb's table has in-frame clones only and misses some. The sample yields some 18,000 clones, over 60% seen once. The sample was tumor tissue (inferred from file names), taken from a patient given nivolumab and ipilimumab in sequence. The source is a human donor with melanoma. The CDR3 runs from the conserved cysteine through the conserved F or W. D genes are given only for firm matches. Size values are once, few and many counts, or a class for expanded clones, and some rows have none.

v_gene,d_gene,j_gene,abundance,CDR3nt,CDR3aa
TRBV29-1,TRBD1,TRBJ1-1,.,TGCAGCGCCTGGCGGGGGACAGGGCACACTGAAGCTTTCTTT,CSAWRGTGHTEAFF
TRBV5-1,TRBD1,TRBJ1-1,.,TGCGCCAGCAGCTGGGGACAGGGGAAAGGTGAAGCTTTCTTT,CASSWGQGKGEAFF
TRBV23-1,.,TRBJ2-7,.,TGCGCCAGCAGTCCCGGTGACGGACTCTACGAGCAGTACTTC,CASSPGDGLYEQYF
TRBV19,.,TRBJ1-3,.,TGTGCCAGTAGTATAGAGAGGACTGGAAACACCATATATTTT,CASSIERTGNTIYF
TRBV19,.,TRBJ2-3,.,TGTGCCAGTAGTATTTACCGAATCGGGACATCGGGTACAGATACGCAGTATTTT,CASSIYRIGTSGTDTQYF
TRBV29-1,TRBD1,TRBJ1-2,once,TGCAGCGGACGGACAGGAGATCATGGCTACACCTTC,CSGRTGDHGYTF
TRBV11-1,TRBD1,TRBJ1-6,once,TGTGCCAGCAGCTTGGGTTGGGGACAGCACTATAATTCACCCCTCCACTTT,CASSLGWGQHYNSPLHF
TRBV11-3,TRBD1,TRBJ2-5,.,TGTGCCAGCAGCCAAAGCAGGGGGCTTGAGACCCAGTACTTC,CASSQSRGLETQYF
TRBV9,TRBD2,TRBJ2-2,.,TGTGCCAGCAGTGATTCGGCTAGCGGGACCGGGGAGCTGTTTTTT,CASSDSASGTGELFF
TRBV30,.,TRBJ2-5,few,TGTGCCTGGTCTTTGGCGGAGACCCAGTACTTC,CAWSLAETQYF
TRBV19,.,TRBJ1-2,.,TGTGCCAGTAGTATAGATCACCAGGGCTACACCTTC,CASSIDHQGYTF
TRBV19,.,TRBJ1-1,.,TGTGCCAGTAGTATAGGGTTCGGGAAAACTTCCGAAGCTTTCTTT,CASSIGFGKTSEAFF
TRBV29-1,.,TRBJ2-3,.,TGCAGCGTCGAGTTCGGAGGCACAGATACGCAGTATTTT,CSVEFGGTDTQYF
TRBV6-8,TRBD1,TRBJ2-2,.,TGTGCCAGCACTACCAGGAGGGACAGGGGGACTACCGGGGAGCTGTTTTTT,CASTTRRDRGTTGELFF
TRBV19,TRBD1,TRBJ2-5,.,TGTGCCAGTCTCGACAGGGAACAAGAGACCCAGTACTTC,CASLDREQETQYF
TRBV6-8,.,TRBJ2-1,.,TGTGCCAGCTCCGGGACTGAAAGCTACAATGAGCAGTTCTTC,CASSGTESYNEQFF
TRBV25-1,.,TRBJ1-6,.,TGTGCCAGCAGTGACCCCGACAGGAGCTCCTATAATTCACCCCTCCACTTT,CASSDPDRSSYNSPLHF
TRBV7-7,TRBD1,TRBJ1-1,.,TGTGCCAGCAGCTTGGTAGGACAGGGGGTCGGGGGGAACACTGAAGCTTTCTTT,CASSLVGQGVGGNTEAFF
TRBV14,TRBD1,TRBJ2-7,.,TGTGCCAGCAGCCAACAGACAGGGGGAGTGCAGTACTTC,CASSQQTGGVQYF
TRBV11-3,.,TRBJ2-7,.,TGTGCCAGCAGCTTACGAATATCGACAGCCTACGAGCAGTACTTC,CASSLRISTAYEQYF
TRBV9,.,TRBJ2-2,.,TGTGCCAGCAGACCGGGACTCCGAAACACCGGGGAGCTGTTTTTT,CASRPGLRNTGELFF
TRBV30,.,TRBJ2-1,.,TGTGCCTGGGCCCCGTTAAATGAGCAGTTCTTC,CAWAPLNEQFF
TRBV10-2,.,TRBJ2-1,.,TGCGCCAGCAGTGAGCGGGGTCATTACAATGAGCAGTTCTTC,CASSERGHYNEQFF
TRBV5-1,.,TRBJ1-2,.,TGCGCCAGCAGGTCTCCGGGGCAGGGGTATGGCTACACCTTC,CASRSPGQGYGYTF
TRBV30,.,TRBJ2-3,.,TGTGCCTGGAGTGTTCCTGATACGCAGTATTTT,CAWSVPDTQYF
TRBV19,TRBD1,TRBJ1-4,once,TGTGCCAGTAGTATTAATGCTCCAGGACAGGGGGAAGAAAAACTGTTTTTT,CASSINAPGQGEEKLFF
TRBV5-1,TRBD1,TRBJ2-5,.,TGCGCCAGCAGCCCAGGCTATGACAGGGGCCCCTGGGGCAGAGAGACCCAGTACTTC,CASSPGYDRGPWGRETQYF
TRBV19,.,TRBJ1-2,.,TGTGCCAGTAGTATAGCGACGGACTATGGCTACACCTTC,CASSIATDYGYTF
TRBV7-5,.,TRBJ1-5,.,TGTGCCAGCAGCCCAGGACGGACATATAGCAATCAGCCCCAGCATTTT,CASSPGRTYSNQPQHF
TRBV19,.,TRBJ1-5,.,TGTGCCAGTCACCTAGGGGGGGGAGGGTTGAGTCAGCCCCAGCATTTT,CASHLGGGGLSQPQHF
TRBV6-8,.,TRBJ2-2,.,TGTGCCAGCACGTCGGGCGGAAGGGGCAACTTCCTAAACACCGGGGAGCTGTTTTTT,CASTSGGRGNFLNTGELFF
TRBV30,.,TRBJ1-4,.,TGTGCCTGGAGGGGGCAGGGGCCGGGTAATGAAAAACTGTTTTTT,CAWRGQGPGNEKLFF
TRBV25-1,.,TRBJ1-1,few,TGTGCCAGCAGTGATTGGTTGAACACTGAAGCTTTCTTT,CASSDWLNTEAFF
TRBV30,TRBD1,TRBJ1-5,.,TGTGCCTGGACAAACAAGGGACAGTTCAATCAGCCCCAGCATTTT,CAWTNKGQFNQPQHF
TRBV6-8,.,TRBJ1-2,few,TGTGCCAGCAGGACACAGGGCGGCCACTATGGCTACACCTTC,CASRTQGGHYGYTF
TRBV12-5,.,TRBJ1-3,once,TGTGCTAGTGGTTTGGTACGGGACAAGGGAAACACCATATATTTT,CASGLVRDKGNTIYF
TRBV11-3,.,TRBJ2-7,.,TGTGCCAGCAGCCTACACGAAAGCACCTACGAGCAGTACTTC,CASSLHESTYEQYF
TRBV30,TRBD1,TRBJ1-2,.,TGTGCCTGGAGTGTCCAAGGTCCCACAGGGGGCCTTGGCTACACCTTC,CAWSVQGPTGGLGYTF
TRBV6-8,.,TRBJ1-6,few,TGTGCCAGCACCGGGGAGGTTTCACCCCTCCACTTT,CASTGEVSPLHF
TRBV10-2,.,TRBJ1-3,.,TGCGCCAGCAGTGAACGGACCTCTGGAAACACCATATATTTT,CASSERTSGNTIYF
TRBV5-1,TRBD2,TRBJ2-1,.,TGCGCCAGCTACCCCCTAGGGACTAGCGGGAGTAGCTACAATGAGCAGTTCTTC,CASYPLGTSGSSYNEQFF
TRBV11-3,TRBD1,TRBJ1-2,few,TGTGCCAGCGCCCGGGACAGGGGAGCTAACTATGGCTACACCTTC,CASARDRGANYGYTF
TRBV19,TRBD1,TRBJ1-2,.,TGTGCCAGTATCCCCTCCGAACTTACAGGGGAATCTGGCTACACCTTC,CASIPSELTGESGYTF
TRBV9,.,TRBJ1-1,.,TGTGCCAGCAGCGTAGTATCAGGGTCGGCCAGTGAAGCTTTCTTT,CASSVVSGSASEAFF
TRBV11-3,.,TRBJ2-7,.,TGTGCCAGCAGCCCAACAGTAGGGGACACCTACGAGCAGTACTTC,CASSPTVGDTYEQYF
TRBV19,.,TRBJ1-2,.,TGTGCCACTGCGACAGTGGGCTATGGCTACACCTTC,CATATVGYGYTF
TRBV9,.,TRBJ2-3,.,TGTGCCAGCATTGGCGGGGAAGTCCCAGATACGCAGTATTTT,CASIGGEVPDTQYF
TRBV28,.,TRBJ1-5,.,TGTGCCAGCCGAGTTACCGGGGGGGGCAATCAGCCCCAGCATTTT,CASRVTGGGNQPQHF
TRBV7-8,.,TRBJ2-5,.,TGTGCCAGCAGCCCGTGGCGTGGGGGGACACAAGAGACCCAGTACTTC,CASSPWRGGTQETQYF
TRBV25-1,.,TRBJ1-2,.,TGTGCCAGCAGTGGTGTATGGTATGGCTACACCTTC,CASSGVWYGYTF
TRBV18,.,TRBJ2-3,.,TGTGCCAGCTCACCACAGGGGGATACGCAGTATTTT,CASSPQGDTQYF
TRBV19,.,TRBJ2-1,.,TGTGCCAGTAACAGGGGAGGGGCAAATGAGCAGTTCTTC,CASNRGGANEQFF